These 25 T cell receptor beta chains were all obtained from the same sample, sequenced in a study of type 1 and type 2 diabetes patients. Genomic DNA was the PCR template. Multiplex PCR with 30 forward and 13 reverse primers amplified the TCR beta CDR3. Each CDR3 protein is one row after TCRdb ran MiXCR on the multiplex PCR reads. Found here are 270,000 or so distinct CDR3 sequences, roughly 48% of them singletons; the top ten hold roughly an eighth. The sequenced sample was peripheral blood mononuclear cells (PBMCs). All receptors come from a young man with type 2 diabetes.

Worth noting for this clonotype: Just one base apart from a much larger clone, this may be a read error. The V and J genes are TRBV15 and TRBJ2-7; 9 bases align to TRBD2. The germline V gene has CDR1 LNHNV and CDR2 YYDKDF (reference sequence). This CDR3 region has 16 residues. CDR3 in DNA: TGTGCCACCAGCGGAGATGAGGCAGCGGGAGGTTACGAGCAGTACTTC. Translating gives CATSGDEAAGGYEQYF.

The chain recombines TRBV4-1 with TRBJ2-1; no firm D call. The CDR3 has 12 residues. V lost 5 bases and J 7 bases, leaving 9 bases between the germline ends. Germline CDR1 is MGHRA and CDR2 is YSYEKL. CDR3 amino acids: CASSSLKNEQFF. CDR3 coding DNA: TGCGCCAGCAGCTCACTGAAAAATGAGCAGTTCTTC.

V and J are TRBV20-1 and TRBJ2-7; D remains unclear. Trimming stripped 2 bases from V and 2 bases from J, with 7 bases between. CDR1 and CDR2 (germline): DFQATT, SNEGSKA (reference sequence). The CDR3 covers 12 residues. For the CDR3, the DNA is TGCAGTGCTAGAAGCGTCCCCTACGAGCAGTACTTC. It encodes CSARSVPYEQYF.

The chain is built from TRBV20-1 and TRBJ1-1; D is unresolved. The CDR3 spans 13 residues. V dropped 5 bases and J dropped 1 base, with 11 bases sitting between them. Per germline, CDR1 DFQATT and CDR2 SNEGSKA (reference sequence). CDR3 DNA: TGCAGTGCTTTCAAAACAGCGAACACTGAAGCTTTCTTT. Translated: CSAFKTANTEAFF.

V gene TRBV25-1 combines with J gene TRBJ2-7, with 8 bases matching TRBD1. After removal of 5 bases from V and 2 bases from J, the junction contained 11 bases not matched to a gene. CDR3 length equals 16 residues. Germline V lookup: CDR1 MGHDK, CDR2 SYGVNS. The CDR3 loop reads CASSFRRTGRAYEQYF. The CDR3 DNA reads as TGTGCCAGCAGTTTTCGCCGGACAGGGCGGGCCTACGAGCAGTACTTC.

The rearrangement links TRBV7-3 to TRBJ1-2; TRBD1 aligns across 11 bases. The CDR3 loop spans 15 amino acids. V lost 5 bases and J lost 5; bases outside the gene matches: 7. The germline gives CDR1 SGHTA, CDR2 FQGTGA. CDR3 DNA: TGTGCCAGCAGCGGATGGGACAGGGGGACTTATGGCTACACCTTC. Translating gives CASSGWDRGTYGYTF.

This clonotype turned up a few times. V is TRBV20-1 and J is TRBJ2-7, with 8 nucleotides matching TRBD2. CDR1 DFQATT and CDR2 SNEGSKA come from the germline V gene (reference sequence). This CDR3 comprises 13 residues. V shed 2 bases and J 4 bases; nucleotides not matched to a gene: 4. The CDR3 nucleotides read TGCAGTGCTAGACAGGCTAGCGGGTACGAGCAGTACTTC. Translated, it gives CSARQASGYEQYF.

This clonotype showed up many times. The chain employs TRBV2 and TRBJ2-2; D gene ambiguous. Germline loops: CDR1 SNHLY, CDR2 FYNNEI. Trimming pared 3 bases from V and 5 bases from J, leaving 4 bases between. CDR3 size: 12 residues. The CDR3 protein is CASSELTGELFF. CDR3 DNA sequence: TGTGCCAGCAGTGAGCTGACCGGGGAGCTGTTTTTT. The whole variable domain, filled in from reference TRBV2 and TRBJ2-2, reads EPEVTQTPSHQVTQMGQEVILRCVPISNHLYFYWYRQILGQKVEFLVSFYNNEISEKSEIFDDQFSVERPDGSNFTLKIRSTKLEDSAMYFCASSELTGELFFGEGSRLTVL.

The chain carries TRBV10-2 and TRBJ2-7; 8 nucleotides agree with TRBD1. Germline V gene lookup returns CDR1 WSHSY and CDR2 SAAADI. The trim removed 6 bases at V and 4 bases at J, leaving 11 bases unmatched. CDR3 length equals 15 residues. The CDR3 DNA is TGCGCCAGCAGCGAGATAAGACAGGGGATGTACGAGCAGTACTTC. This translates into CASSEIRQGMYEQYF.

The V call is TRBV29-1, the J call TRBJ1-5; D ambiguous. The CDR3 has 12 residues. Trimming shortened V by 7 bases and J by 0 bases, and 7 bases separated the two germline ends. CDR1 SQVTM and CDR2 ANQGSEA come from the germline V gene. The CDR3 DNA reads TGCAGCGGGACGGATAGCAATCAGCCCCAGCATTTT. It yields the protein CSGTDSNQPQHF.

This clonotype was seen only a few times. The rearrangement uses TRBV19 and TRBJ2-7; D perhaps matches TRBD2 (6 bases). Judging by the DNA end, TRBJ2-1 fits better; the J call may be wrong. Looked up from germline, CDR1 is LNHDA and CDR2 is SQIVND (reference sequence). CDR3 length: 14 residues. The CDR3 loop reads CASSIDGLAVEQFF. For the CDR3, the DNA is TGTGCCAGTAGTATAGATGGGTTAGCGGTCGAGCAGTTCTTC.

The DNA for the CDR3 is TGTGCCAGCAGCTTAAGGGGACTAGCGGACTCCTACGAGCAGTACTTC. Amino acids: CASSLRGLADSYEQYF. The V and J genes are TRBV11-2 and TRBJ2-7, with 11 nucleotides matching TRBD2. The CDR3 has 16 residues. V trimming: 2 bases; J trimming: 0 bases; junction bases outside the gene matches: 3. The germline V gene has CDR1 SGHAT and CDR2 FQNNGV. The variable domain in full, completed from reference TRBV11-2 and TRBJ2-7, reads EAGVAQSPRYKIIEKRQSVAFWCNPISGHATLYWYQQILGQGPKLLIQFQNNGVVDDSQLPKDRFSAERLKGVDSTLKIQPAKLEDSAVYLCASSLRGLADSYEQYFGPGTRLTVT.

This clonotype has just a few counts. The V gene is TRBV9, the J gene TRBJ1-2; a possible D gene is TRBD1 (6 bases). Trimming took 4 bases from V and 4 from J, leaving 17 bases between them. The CDR3 runs to 15 residues. CDR1 SGDLS and CDR2 YYNGEE come from the germline V gene. CDR3 region: CASSPDGGAVYGYTF. CDR3 in DNA: TGTGCCAGCAGCCCAGATGGGGGGGCGGTCTATGGCTACACCTTC.

This chain connects TRBV20-1 to TRBJ2-7; 11 nucleotides line up with TRBD2. Looked up from germline, CDR1 is DFQATT and CDR2 is SNEGSKA (reference sequence). The V gene end was trimmed by 4 bases and the J gene end by 1 base; junction bases not matched to a gene: 9. This CDR3 region has 16 residues. The DNA of the CDR3 is TGCAGTGCTAACGACCCGGGACTAGCGGCATCCTACGAGCAGTACTTC. Protein product: CSANDPGLAASYEQYF.

The CDR3: CAWSDLDRYGYTF. In DNA, the CDR3 is TGTGCCTGGAGCGACTTAGACAGATATGGCTACACCTTC. V is TRBV30 and J is TRBJ1-2; possibly TRBD1 for D (5 bases). This CDR3 spans 13 amino acids. V was pared by 3 bases and J by 5 bases, with 13 bases between. From germline, CDR1 is GTSNPN and CDR2 SVGIG (reference sequence).

The chain recombines TRBV2 with TRBJ1-6, with TRBD1 matching 7 bases. There are 15 residues in the CDR3. CDR1 is SNHLY and CDR2 is FYNNEI in the germline V gene. V was clipped by 5 bases and J by 9 bases; unmatched bases: 10. In DNA, the CDR3 is TGTGCCAGCAGTACTTGGACAGGCCAAGGTTCACCCCTCCACTTT. Its translation is CASSTWTGQGSPLHF.

This chain links TRBV5-5 with TRBJ2-6; a weak D match, TRBD1 (5 bases). Germline V gene data show CDR1 as SGHKS and CDR2 as YYEKEE (reference sequence). CDR3 size: 16 residues. The V end was cut by 4 bases, the J end by 0 bases, with 11 bases between. CDR3 in DNA: TGTGCCAGCAGCAACAGGCCCAGCTCTGGGGCCAACGTCCTGACTTTC. Encoded protein: CASSNRPSSGANVLTF.

As concerns this clonotype: Compared with germline, one end of the junction differs, possibly owing to a read error. The chain is built from TRBV13 and TRBJ2-1, with TRBD2 matching 14 bases. Germline V gene data show CDR1 as PRHDT and CDR2 as FYEKMQ (reference sequence). The CDR3 loop spans 16 amino acids. Here the CDR3 reads CASSLWTSGRINKQFF. In DNA form, the CDR3 reads TGTGCCAGCAGCTTATGGACTAGCGGGAGGATCAATAAGCAGTTCTTC.

The chain combines TRBV19 with TRBJ2-3; 12 nucleotides align to TRBD2. This CDR3 comprises 17 residues. Looked up from germline, CDR1 is LNHDA and CDR2 is SQIVND (reference sequence). The J segment lost 3 bases and the V segment lost 5 bases, leaving 9 bases of the junction unmatched. The CDR3 protein is CASSFLTSGGLTDTQYF. The CDR3 DNA follows: TGTGCCAGTAGTTTCCTGACTAGCGGGGGACTAACAGATACGCAGTATTTT.

This clonotype was counted a few times. The V gene is TRBV19, the J gene TRBJ2-1, with no clear D. The CDR3 is 16 residues long. V dropped 0 bases and J dropped 4 bases, with 13 bases sitting between them. The germline gives CDR1 LNHDA, CDR2 SQIVND (reference sequence). The CDR3 bases are TGTGCCAGTAGTATAGATCTGCGGACGCTATACAATGAGCAGTTCTTC. This sequence encodes CASSIDLRTLYNEQFF.

Many counts were recorded for this clonotype. The CDR3 sequence is CAWSSGRRATYEQYF. The DNA for the CDR3 is TGTGCCTGGAGTTCAGGGAGGCGCGCCACCTACGAGCAGTACTTC. This chain links TRBV30 with TRBJ2-7; maybe TRBD2 (6 bases). In germline, CDR1 is GTSNPN, CDR2 SVGIG (reference sequence). The CDR3 is made up of 15 amino acids. V was trimmed by 2 bases and J by 2 bases, leaving 16 bases between them.

V gene TRBV28 combines with J gene TRBJ2-5; TRBD2 might be the D (6 bases). This CDR3 comprises 14 residues. The germline V gene has CDR1 MDHEN and CDR2 SYDVKM. Deletions cut 10 bases from V and 5 bases from J, with 20 bases between. As DNA, the CDR3 is TGTGCCACCCTGGGGGGACTTTTACGGGAGACCCAGTACTTC. Its protein product is CATLGGLLRETQYF.

V and J are TRBV5-1 and TRBJ2-7; 9 nucleotides line up with TRBD2. This CDR3 spans 15 amino acids. V gave up 3 bases and J gave up 1 base; unmatched junction bases: 5. Germline V CDR1 and CDR2: SGHRS, YFSETQ. The CDR3 nucleotides are TGCGCCAGCAGCTCGGGACTAGCTGATTCCTACGAGCAGTACTTC. It is translated as CASSSGLADSYEQYF.

The chain couples TRBV19 to TRBJ2-7; 9 bases fit TRBD1. After removal of 4 bases from V and 1 base from J, the junction contained 5 bases not matched to a gene. From germline, CDR1 is LNHDA and CDR2 SQIVND (reference sequence). CDR3 size: 15 residues. The chain's CDR3 is CASSTGTGSSYEQYF. The CDR3 DNA reads as TGTGCCAGTAGTACTGGGACAGGGAGTTCCTACGAGCAGTACTTC.

The CDR3 reads CASAQTGQGAINEKLFF. CDR3 in DNA: TGTGCCAGCGCCCAAACGGGACAGGGGGCTATTAATGAAAAACTGTTTTTT. The genes are TRBV2 and TRBJ1-4, with 12 bases fitting TRBD1. Germline CDR1 is SNHLY and CDR2 is FYNNEI. Trimming at V came to 8 bases and at J to 4 bases, leaving 11 bases not matched to a gene. This CDR3 comprises 17 residues.